This T cell receptor beta chain was found in a study of shared clonotypes between healthy human individuals. Study-wide results and limits: Sequencing depth was predicted to influence how clonotypes are shared among donors.

Assay used: immunoSEQ multiplex PCR; TCRdb lists only in-frame clones, some missing. The sample has approximately 250,000 clones; about 65% are singletons. This clone was recorded a few times. Its antigen is as yet unknown. The study enrolled healthy HIV-negative adults without recent acute infections or vaccinations as donors. Only Caucasian adults living in Nashville, Tennessee served as donors. Investigators divided CD4+ cells into CD45RA+ naive and CD45RA-negative memory subsets. Germline assignment: CDR1 SGHAT and CDR2 FQNNGV. The CDR3 runs to 15 residues. The V segment lost 1 base and the J segment 4 bases; nucleotides outside the gene matches: 4.

The J gene is TRBJ2-7, the V gene TRBV11-2; 10 bases are shared with TRBD2. This receptor was obtained from a man aged 30 to 39 in good health. The source material was memory CD4+ T cells sorted from blood. Sample subset: CD45RA-negative fraction. The CDR3 nucleotides read TGTGCCAGCAGCTTAGTGAGCGGGAGGGCTTACGAGCAGTACTTC. It is translated as CASSLVSGRAYEQYF.